The rows below give T cell receptor beta chains drawn from one sample of a study of human T cells and chemical hapten exposure. TCRdb passed the RACE reads through MiXCR, listing each CDR3 protein once. The repertoire holds tens of thousands of distinct CDR3 sequences, 14% seen once, with 4% to 6% in the top ten. Sequences were derived from whole blood, sampled in connection with sensitization to the hapten diphenylcyclopropenone (DPC). The receptors come from a woman aged 45-65 years with alopecia areata. Some clones in this sample may be carry-over from other donors' samples. Both conserved end residues are part of each CDR3. The D gene is left open where the match is weak. A clone size is listed for some rows: how often the clone was seen (once, few, many), or a class if it is expanded.

>many|TRBJ2-6|TRBV19|-
CARIRPLSGANVLTF
TGTGCCAGAATCCGGCCCCTCTCTGGGGCCAACGTCCTGACTTTC
>-|TRBJ2-2|TRBV7-9|-
CASSRAGANTGELFF
TGTGCCAGCAGCCGGGCGGGCGCGAACACCGGGGAGCTGTTTTTT
>few|TRBJ2-7|TRBV28|TRBD2
CASSFYGGGNYEQYF
TGTGCCAGCAGTTTTTATGGCGGGGGAAACTACGAGCAGTACTTC
>-|TRBJ2-1|TRBV5-5|TRBD2
CASGRAGVGLYNEQFF
TGTGCCAGTGGTCGTGCGGGAGTGGGGCTCTACAATGAGCAGTTCTTC
>-|TRBJ2-5|TRBV20-1|-
CSAYRVGETQYF
TGCAGTGCCTACAGGGTCGGAGAGACCCAGTACTTC
>few|TRBJ2-5|TRBV7-9|TRBD2
CASRTEIKREQETQYF
TGTGCCAGCAGAACCGAAATTAAGCGGGAACAAGAGACCCAGTACTTC
>-|TRBJ2-2|TRBV6-5|-
CASTRRGNTGELFF
TGTGCCAGCACCAGAAGGGGGAACACCGGGGAGCTGTTTTTT
>-|TRBJ2-7|TRBV7-9|-
CASSRGEYEQYF
TGTGCCAGCAGTCGAGGGGAGTACGAGCAGTACTTC
>few|TRBJ1-2|TRBV18|-
CASSPRAGANYGYTF
TGTGCCAGCTCACCAAGGGCAGGGGCTAACTATGGCTACACCTTC
>-|TRBJ2-5|TRBV7-6|-
CASSRSTGGETQYF
TGTGCCAGCAGCCGCTCGACCGGAGGGGAGACCCAGTACTTC
>few|TRBJ2-1|TRBV7-6|-
CASSLDLGLTYEQFF
TGTGCCAGCAGCTTAGATCTCGGACTTACATATGAGCAGTTCTTC
>few|TRBJ2-1|TRBV18|-
CASSTDSRNEQFF
TGTGCCAGCTCCACCGACAGCAGGAATGAGCAGTTCTTC
>many|TRBJ2-3|TRBV18|TRBD1
CASSQPGQTTDTQYF
TGTGCCAGCTCACAACCGGGACAGACTACAGATACGCAGTATTTT
>-|TRBJ2-3|TRBV3-1|-
CASSLGSVGTDTQYF
TGTGCCAGCAGCCTGGGATCAGTTGGCACAGATACGCAGTATTTT
>-|TRBJ1-2|TRBV29-1|TRBD1
CSVRDRHYTF
TGCAGCGTTCGGGACAGGCACTACACCTTC
>-|TRBJ2-2|TRBV9|-
CASSAAVGELFF
TGTGCCAGCAGCGCGGCCGTGGGGGAGCTGTTTTTT
>-|TRBJ1-1|TRBV10-3|TRBD1
CAISEVPTGGSTEAFF
TGTGCCATCAGTGAGGTACCGACAGGGGGGTCGACTGAAGCTTTCTTT
>-|TRBJ1-1|TRBV19|-
CASSDVVGTEAFF
TGTGCCAGCTCGGACGTCGTCGGTACTGAAGCTTTCTTT
>-|TRBJ2-7|TRBV10-3|-
CATHSSYEQYF
TGTGCCACCCATAGCTCCTACGAGCAGTACTTC
>-|TRBJ2-1|TRBV5-1|-
CASSSTGTHNEQFF
TGCGCCAGCAGCTCTACGGGGACCCATAATGAGCAGTTCTTC
>-|TRBJ2-2|TRBV6-2/TRBV6-3|-
CASSPLWGKGGNTGELFF
TGTGCCAGCAGTCCTCTCTGGGGCAAAGGAGGGAATACCGGGGAGCTGTTTTTT
>few|TRBJ2-5|TRBV7-9|TRBD2
CASSLRRGSIETQYF
TGTGCCAGCAGCTTAAGGCGGGGGAGTATAGAGACCCAGTACTTC
>-|TRBJ2-7|TRBV19|-
CASRATRSPYEQYF
TGTGCCAGTAGAGCTACGCGGAGTCCCTACGAGCAGTACTTC
>many|TRBJ1-1|TRBV6-4|TRBD1
CASSANRGDTEAFF
TGTGCCAGCAGCGCGAACAGGGGGGACACTGAAGCTTTCTTT
>few|TRBJ2-1|TRBV7-2|TRBD2
CASSLAGLADNEQFF
TGTGCCAGCAGCTTAGCGGGACTAGCGGATAATGAGCAGTTCTTC
>-|TRBJ1-2|TRBV9|TRBD1
CASSAPGQGYGYTF
TGTGCCAGCAGCGCTCCGGGACAGGGCTATGGCTACACCTTC
>few|TRBJ2-5|TRBV20-1|-
CSARTPGGGETQYF
TGCAGTGCTAGAACCCCTGGGGGAGGAGAGACCCAGTACTTC
>few|TRBJ2-3|TRBV14|-
CASSQVRPGAADTQYF
TGTGCCAGCAGCCAAGTGAGGCCGGGGGCGGCAGATACGCAGTATTTT
>-|TRBJ2-3|TRBV7-2|TRBD2
CASSLELAGDVVTDTQYF
TGTGCCAGCAGCTTGGAGCTAGCGGGAGACGTAGTAACAGATACGCAGTATTTT
>-|TRBJ2-7|TRBV20-1|TRBD1
CSARGQGGYEQYF
TGCAGTGCTAGAGGACAGGGTGGTTACGAGCAGTACTTC
>-|TRBJ2-5|TRBV5-1|-
CASSLQGAVSETQYF
TGCGCCAGCAGCTTGCAAGGGGCGGTATCCGAGACCCAGTACTTC
>-|TRBJ2-7|TRBV6-6|-
CASSLGGLGPTYEQYF
TGTGCCAGCAGTTTGGGGGGTTTGGGACCTACGTACGAGCAGTACTTC
>-|TRBJ2-7|TRBV13|-
CASSPGLNSYEQYF
TGTGCCAGCAGCCCGGGACTGAACTCCTACGAGCAGTACTTC
>few|TRBJ2-7|TRBV5-5|TRBD1
CASSLVDRGRSEQYF
TGTGCCAGCAGCTTGGTGGACAGGGGTCGATCCGAGCAGTACTTC
>-|TRBJ2-3|TRBV5-5|TRBD1
CASSGKGARVPDTQYF
TGTGCCAGCAGCGGAAAGGGGGCTCGTGTTCCAGATACGCAGTATTTT
>few|TRBJ2-7|TRBV27|-
CASRSAFPGRNYEQYF
TGTGCCAGCAGATCTGCGTTTCCTGGGAGAAATTACGAGCAGTACTTC
>few|TRBJ1-1|TRBV29-1|-
CSVDMGGRGYNTEAFF
TGCAGCGTTGACATGGGGGGTCGAGGATACAACACTGAAGCTTTCTTT
>-|TRBJ1-1|TRBV29-1|-
CSVVSATEAFF
TGCAGCGTTGTTTCGGCCACTGAAGCTTTCTTT
>many|TRBJ2-2|TRBV18|-
CASSRANTGELFF
TGTGCCAGCTCACGGGCCAACACCGGGGAGCTGTTTTTT
>-|TRBJ2-1|TRBV29-1|TRBD2
CSVSTSGRSEQFF
TGCAGCGTTTCGACTAGCGGGAGGAGTGAGCAGTTCTTC
>-|TRBJ2-2|TRBV3-1|TRBD2
CASSLRTSGITGELFF
TGTGCCAGCAGCCTTCGGACTAGCGGGATCACCGGGGAGCTGTTTTTT
>few|TRBJ1-3|TRBV10-3|-
CASRRGDSGNTIYF
TGTGCCAGCAGGAGGGGGGACTCTGGAAACACCATATATTTT
>-|TRBJ1-2|TRBV7-2|TRBD1
CASTFREGAGTF
TGTGCCAGCACCTTTAGAGAGGGGGCAGGCACCTTC
>-|TRBJ2-3|TRBV12-3/TRBV12-4|TRBD2
CASSRTSGSIHTQYF
TGTGCCAGCAGTAGGACTAGCGGGAGTATACATACGCAGTATTTT
>few|TRBJ2-1|TRBV27|-
CASSLYKEPREQFF
TGTGCCAGCAGTTTATATAAAGAGCCCCGAGAGCAGTTCTTC
>few|TRBJ2-7|TRBV18|-
CASSPDEQHYEQYF
TGTGCCAGCTCACCCGACGAGCAGCACTACGAGCAGTACTTC
>few|TRBJ2-7|TRBV11-1|-
CASTRDGGTYEQYF
TGTGCCAGCACCCGGGACGGAGGAACCTACGAGCAGTACTTC
>-|TRBJ1-1|TRBV28|-
CASGGGAKNTEAFF
TGTGCCAGCGGGGGGGGCGCAAAGAACACTGAAGCTTTCTTT
>few|TRBJ1-5|TRBV29-1|-
CSVDSRKGQPQHF
TGCAGCGTGGACAGCAGGAAGGGGCAGCCCCAGCATTTT
>-|TRBJ2-3|TRBV20-1|TRBD1
CSAREAGGVDTQYF
TGCAGTGCTAGAGAGGCAGGGGGCGTAGATACGCAGTATTTT
>-|TRBJ2-7|TRBV14|-
CASSQDPASAYEQYF
TGTGCCAGCAGCCAAGATCCGGCCAGCGCCTACGAGCAGTACTTC
>-|TRBJ2-3|TRBV28|-
CASEEGPGTDTQYF
TGTGCCAGCGAAGAGGGCCCGGGCACAGATACGCAGTATTTT